This TCR beta chain was retrieved from a study of CD8 T cells in Susac syndrome. Study as a whole: Within the sequenced Susac syndrome patient group, five or six exhibited active disease and about 8 were in remission. At blood draw, Susac syndrome patients were therapy-naive, on corticosteroids, or on intravenous immunoglobulin alone. Regarding the study as a whole: CD4+ T cell repertoires in Susac syndrome exhibited no evidence of clonal expansion.

Trimming took off 3 bases at V and 8 bases at J, with 22 bases between the two ends. Germline values: CDR1 LNHNV, CDR2 YYDKDF (reference sequence). There are 16 residues in the CDR3. This clonotype was observed once. The target antigen is unknown. Reverse transcription used about 0.45 to 1 ug RNA and random hexamers. Using its own MiXCR run on the immunoSEQ multiplex PCR reads, TCRdb lists one record per CDR3 protein. The sample includes 210,000 or so distinct CDR3 sequences, approximately 94% of them seen just once. Diagnostic criteria defined recently for definite or probable disease were met by the Susac syndrome patients.

The receptor comes from a human donor with Susac syndrome. The chain is built from TRBV15 and TRBJ1-2; tentatively, D is TRBD1 (5 bases). The sample was CD4+ T cells from PBMCs. The CDR3 DNA follows: TGTGCCACCAGCAGGGCTCTGGACGGTGGGGCGGAGGGCTACACCTTC. Its protein is CATSRALDGGAEGYTF.